The rows below give T cell receptor beta chains drawn from one sample of a study of T cell responses to AZD1222 COVID-19 vaccine. The table came from immunoSEQ multiplex PCR; TCRdb's copy has only in-frame clones and leaves some out. The sample records 200,000 to 300,000 clones, roughly 93% being singletons. This specimen was peripheral blood, taken on day 0 of AZD1222 vaccination. Source of these receptors: an adult in good health. The CDR3 runs from the conserved cysteine through the conserved F or W. Each record gives: D gene, J gene, clone size, V gene, CDR3 DNA, CDR3 protein. The D gene is left open where the match is weak. Some rows mark clone size as missing; the rest say once, few, many or name a class of expanded clone.

D: TRBD2; J: TRBJ2-7; size: -; V: TRBV7-2; DNA: TGTGCCAGCAGCTTAGCGGAAGCGGGGGGGTTGGAGCAGTACTTC; CDR3: CASSLAEAGGLEQYF
D: -; J: TRBJ2-1; size: -; V: TRBV9; DNA: TGTGCCAGCGCTCCCTTACCGAGCTCCTACAATGAGCAGTTCTTC; CDR3: CASAPLPSSYNEQFF
D: -; J: TRBJ2-7; size: -; V: TRBV3-1/TRBV3-2; DNA: TGTGCCAGCAGCCCCCGCGGACTTGACGAGCAGTACTTC; CDR3: CASSPRGLDEQYF
D: -; J: TRBJ2-5; size: once; V: TRBV4-2; DNA: TGTGCCAGCAGCCAAGGTAGCCGGGAGACCCAGTACTTC; CDR3: CASSQGSRETQYF
D: TRBD2; J: TRBJ2-1; size: -; V: TRBV7-2; DNA: TGTGCCAGTCGGGAGGTTGAGCAGTTCTTC; CDR3: CASREVEQFF
D: -; J: TRBJ1-6; size: -; V: TRBV15; DNA: TGTGCCACCAGCAGAGCCCGGGACACCGGGTGGAATTCACCCCTCCACTTT; CDR3: CATSRARDTGWNSPLHF
D: TRBD2; J: TRBJ2-3; size: -; V: TRBV11-2; DNA: TGTGCCAGCAGCTCCGTGGGGGAGGGACCAGGTGGAAGTACGCAGTATTTT; CDR3: CASSSVGEGPGGSTQYF
D: -; J: TRBJ1-1; size: -; V: TRBV7-9; DNA: TGTGCCAGCAGCTCCCGGGACTCCTTGAGGGCTTTCTTT; CDR3: CASSSRDSLRAFF
D: TRBD1; J: TRBJ2-7; size: -; V: TRBV5-6; DNA: TGTGCCAGCAGCTGGGTTTTTAGGACAGGGGTCTTTAGCTCCTACGAGCAGTACTTC; CDR3: CASSWVFRTGVFSSYEQYF
D: -; J: TRBJ2-5; size: -; V: TRBV3-1/TRBV3-2; DNA: TGTGCCAGCAGCCAAGTAGGGGCCGAAAAAGAGACCCAGTACTTC; CDR3: CASSQVGAEKETQYF
D: -; J: TRBJ1-2; size: -; V: TRBV10-3; DNA: TGTGCCATCAGTCCCGGCGGTGTGCGTGTCTATGGCTACACCTTC; CDR3: CAISPGGVRVYGYTF
D: -; J: TRBJ1-6; size: once; V: TRBV2; DNA: TGTGCCAGCAGAGATAATTCACCCCTCCACTTT; CDR3: CASRDNSPLHF
D: -; J: TRBJ2-3; size: -; V: TRBV29-1; DNA: TGCAGCGTCGGGGAAAACGCAGATACGCAGTATTTT; CDR3: CSVGENADTQYF
D: -; J: TRBJ2-1; size: -; V: TRBV27; DNA: TGTGCCAGCAGTTTAGGGTACAATGAGCAGTTCTTC; CDR3: CASSLGYNEQFF
D: -; J: TRBJ2-7; size: -; V: TRBV6-6; DNA: TGTGCCAGCAGTTACGCAAGGGGGTGGTCCTACGAGCAGTACTTC; CDR3: CASSYARGWSYEQYF
D: -; J: TRBJ1-5; size: -; V: TRBV3-1/TRBV3-2; DNA: TGTGCCAGCAGCCAAGAGGGAGGGTCTCAGCCCCAGCATTTT; CDR3: CASSQEGGSQPQHF
D: -; J: TRBJ2-7; size: -; V: TRBV5-4; DNA: TGTGCCAGTAAGACGCCCCAATCCTACGAGCAGTACTTC; CDR3: CASKTPQSYEQYF
D: TRBD1; J: TRBJ1-6; size: -; V: TRBV5-4; DNA: TGTGCCAGCAGCTCAGGGGACAGGGGGTATTCACCCCTCCACTTT; CDR3: CASSSGDRGYSPLHF
D: -; J: TRBJ1-4; size: -; V: TRBV25-1; DNA: TGTGCCAGCAGGTCGACAGGCCGTTATGAAAAACTGTTTTTT; CDR3: CASRSTGRYEKLFF
D: -; J: TRBJ1-5; size: once; V: TRBV11-2; DNA: TGTGCCAGCAGCTTAGAAGGCGATCAGCCCCAGCATTTT; CDR3: CASSLEGDQPQHF
D: -; J: TRBJ1-5; size: -; V: TRBV12-3/TRBV12-4; DNA: TGTGCCAGCAGCATTCCCCTTCGGCCCCAGCATTTT; CDR3: CASSIPLRPQHF
D: TRBD2; J: TRBJ2-3; size: -; V: TRBV6-4; DNA: TGTGCCAGCAGTGATCGACTAGCGGGAGTAGATACGCAGTATTTT; CDR3: CASSDRLAGVDTQYF